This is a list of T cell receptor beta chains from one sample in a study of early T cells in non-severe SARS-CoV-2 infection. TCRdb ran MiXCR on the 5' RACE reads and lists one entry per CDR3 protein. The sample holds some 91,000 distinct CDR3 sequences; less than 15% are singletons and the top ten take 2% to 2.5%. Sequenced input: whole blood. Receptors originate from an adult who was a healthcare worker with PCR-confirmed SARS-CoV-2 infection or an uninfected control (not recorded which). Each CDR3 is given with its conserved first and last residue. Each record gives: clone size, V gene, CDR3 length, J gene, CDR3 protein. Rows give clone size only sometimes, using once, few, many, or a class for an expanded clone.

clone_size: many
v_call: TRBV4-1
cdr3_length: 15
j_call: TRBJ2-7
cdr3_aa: CASSQDGPGGDEQYF

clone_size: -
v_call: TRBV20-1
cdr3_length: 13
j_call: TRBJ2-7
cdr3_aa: CSAQDRGNYEQYF

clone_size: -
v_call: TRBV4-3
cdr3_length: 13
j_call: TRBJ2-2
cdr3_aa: CASSQDRAGELFF

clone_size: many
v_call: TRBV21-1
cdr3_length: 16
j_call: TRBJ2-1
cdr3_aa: CASSKASGQGTGEQFF

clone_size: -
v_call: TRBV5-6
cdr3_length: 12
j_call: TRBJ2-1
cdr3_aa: CASRTGTASQFF

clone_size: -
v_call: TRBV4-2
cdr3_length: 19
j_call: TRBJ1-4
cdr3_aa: CASSQGVAVRLGENEKLFF

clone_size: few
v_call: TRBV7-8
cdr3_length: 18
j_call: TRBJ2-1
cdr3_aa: CASSLVWTGANSYNEQSF

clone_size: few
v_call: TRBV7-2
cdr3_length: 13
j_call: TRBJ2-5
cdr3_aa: CASRRPGEETQYF

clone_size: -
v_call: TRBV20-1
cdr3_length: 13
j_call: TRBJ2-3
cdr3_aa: CSALRTGENTQYF

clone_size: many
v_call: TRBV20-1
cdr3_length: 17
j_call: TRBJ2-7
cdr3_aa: CSAEGPYVDLLNYEQYF

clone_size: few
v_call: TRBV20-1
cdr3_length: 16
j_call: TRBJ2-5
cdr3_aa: CSAPVLAGGLKETQYF

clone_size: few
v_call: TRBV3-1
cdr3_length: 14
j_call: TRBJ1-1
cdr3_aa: CASSQDVDRDQAFF

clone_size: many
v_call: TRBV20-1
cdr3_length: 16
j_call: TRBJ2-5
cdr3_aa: CSAPRGSQGFTETQYF

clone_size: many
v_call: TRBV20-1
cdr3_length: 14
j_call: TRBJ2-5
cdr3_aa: CTPFGSGAKETQYF

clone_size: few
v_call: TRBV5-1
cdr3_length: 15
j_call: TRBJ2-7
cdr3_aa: CASSSTSGGPYEQYF

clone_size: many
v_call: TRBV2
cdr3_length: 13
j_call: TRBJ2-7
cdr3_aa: CASSFRGSYEQYF

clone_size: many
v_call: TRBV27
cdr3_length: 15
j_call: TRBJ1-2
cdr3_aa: CASSLGSGRAGGYTF

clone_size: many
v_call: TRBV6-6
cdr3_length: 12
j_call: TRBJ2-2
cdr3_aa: CASRMNTGELFF

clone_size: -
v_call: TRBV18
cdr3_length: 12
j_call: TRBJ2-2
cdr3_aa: CASSPTAGELFF

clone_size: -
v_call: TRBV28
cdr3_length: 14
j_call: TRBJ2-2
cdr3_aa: CASTGTPNTGELFF

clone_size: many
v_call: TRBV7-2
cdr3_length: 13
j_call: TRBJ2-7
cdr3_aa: CASSLAKAPEQYF

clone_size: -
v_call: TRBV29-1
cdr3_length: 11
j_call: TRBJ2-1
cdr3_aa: CSVHPGNEQFF

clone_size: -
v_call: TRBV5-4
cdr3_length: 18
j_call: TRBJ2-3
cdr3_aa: CASSLASRGGGRTDTQYF

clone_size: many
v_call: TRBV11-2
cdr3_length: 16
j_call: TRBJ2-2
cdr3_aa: CASSLWRQVNTGELFF